Below are 26 T cell receptor beta chains sequenced from a single sample in a study of cytomegalovirus exposure and HLA in healthy donors. Primers: 60 Vbeta forward and 13 Jbeta reverse. Sequenced by immunoSEQ multiplex PCR; TCRdb stores in-frame clones only, minus some. The data hold under 150,000 clones, with under 85% observed a single time. Sequenced material: PBMCs. The receptors originated from a man younger than 35 in good health and CMV-seronegative.

This clone was seen only once. J is TRBJ2-1 and V is TRBV19, with TRBD2 identical over 7 bases. Trimming took 5 bases from V and 12 from J; bases not matched to a gene: 10. CDR3 length: 13 amino acids. From germline, CDR1 is LNHDA and CDR2 SQIVND (reference sequence). The CDR3 region has the DNA TGTGCCAGTAGTCCCCGGGGGGTCGGGTGGCAGTTCTTC. It specifies CASSPRGVGWQFF.

The rearrangement uses TRBV5-6 and TRBJ2-3, with TRBD2 as a possible D gene (6 bases). The CDR3 is 11 residues long. Trimming cost V 4 bases and J 6 bases, with 6 bases left between them. In germline, CDR1 is SGHDT, CDR2 YYEEEE. CDR3 nucleotide sequence: TGTGCCAGCAGCCGGGGGGATACGCAGTATTTT. This translates into CASSRGDTQYF.

This clone appeared a single time. The chain has TRBV7-9 and TRBJ2-7, with D perhaps matching TRBD2 (6 bases). CDR3 length: 15 residues. V lost 1 base, J lost 0 bases, and 10 bases lay in between. Germline V gives CDR1 SEHNR, CDR2 FQNEAQ (reference sequence). The CDR3: CASSLEGGSSYEQYF. The CDR3 DNA sequence: TGTGCCAGCAGCTTAGAAGGAGGGAGCTCCTACGAGCAGTACTTC.

This chain connects TRBV2 to TRBJ1-5; 7 nucleotides align to TRBD1. The junction had 6 bases not matched to a gene; V was cut back by 9 bases and J by 1 base. This CDR3 comprises 14 residues. Germline assignment: CDR1 SNHLY and CDR2 FYNNEI. CDR3 bases: TGTGCCAGTGGGCCGGACAGGAGCAATCAGCCCCAGCATTTT. Residues: CASGPDRSNQPQHF.

On this clone: An end of the junction does not agree with germline; a read error may underlie this. This sequence joins TRBV19 and TRBJ2-5; 7 nucleotides agree with TRBD1. CDR1 and CDR2 from the germline V gene are LNHDA and SQIVND (reference sequence). The CDR3 runs 14 residues. This CDR3 reads CASSTRDSQGTQYF. As DNA, the CDR3 is TGTGCCAGTAGTACCCGGGACAGCCAAGGGACCCAGTACTTC. Supplemented by reference TRBV19 and TRBJ2-5, the full variable domain reads DGGITQSPKYLFRKEGQNVTLSCEQNLNHDAMYWYRQDPGQGLRLIYYSQIVNDFQKGDIAEGYSVSREKKESFPLTVTSAQKNPTAFYLCASSTRDSQGTQYFGPGTRLLVL.

This chain links TRBV7-2 with TRBJ2-1, with D possibly TRBD2 on 6 matching bases. The germline CDR1 and CDR2 sequences are SGHTA and FQGNSA. Trimming took 6 bases from V and 1 from J, leaving 7 bases between them. There are 13 residues in the CDR3. The DNA of the CDR3 is TGTGCCAGCAGGACTAGTTCCTACAATGAGCAGTTCTTC. Residues: CASRTSSYNEQFF. Together with reference TRBV7-2 and TRBJ2-1, the CDR3 gives the full variable domain: GAGVSQSPSNKVTEKGKDVELRCDPISGHTALYWYRQSLGQGLEFLIYFQGNSAPDKSGLPSDRFSAERTGGSVSTLTIQRTQQEDSAVYLCASRTSSYNEQFFGPGTRLTVL.

J is TRBJ2-1 and V is TRBV4-2; unclear D gene. The length of the CDR3 is 9 residues. V was trimmed by 1 base and J by 14 bases, leaving 3 bases between them. Germline V CDR1 and CDR2: LGHNA, YNFKEQ. The CDR3 DNA follows: TGTGCCAGCAGCCAAGGAGAGTTCTTC. It is translated as CASSQGEFF.

In this sample, this clone turned up once. The chain employs TRBV30 and TRBJ2-1; possible D gene TRBD1, 6 bases. V was clipped by 2 bases and J by 0 bases, with 14 bases between them. The germline gives CDR1 GTSNPN, CDR2 SVGIG (reference sequence). The CDR3 has 16 amino acids. CDR3 bases: TGTGCCTGGAGTCACAGGACAGAGAGCTCCTACAATGAGCAGTTCTTC. It yields the protein CAWSHRTESSYNEQFF. The complete variable domain, with remaining parts taken from reference TRBV30 and TRBJ2-1, reads SQTIHQWPATLVQPVGSPLSLECTVEGTSNPNLYWYRQAAGRGLQLLFYSVGIGQISSEVPQNLSASRPQDRQFILSSKKLLLSDSGFYLCAWSHRTESSYNEQFFGPGTRLTVL.

The chain links TRBV20-1 to TRBJ2-1, with TRBD1 as a possible D gene (7 bases). Trimming removed 4 bases from V and 12 bases from J, with 13 bases in between. Looked up from germline, CDR1 is DFQATT and CDR2 is SNEGSKA (reference sequence). The CDR3 is made up of 11 amino acids. The CDR3 DNA reads as TGCAGTGCTATCGGGCAGGGGGGGCAGTTCTTC. Translated: CSAIGQGGQFF.

This clone came up once. The CDR3 is CASSQDPRSYGYTF. Written as DNA, the CDR3 is TGCGCCAGCAGCCAAGATCCCAGAAGCTATGGCTACACCTTC. The rearrangement uses TRBV4-3 and TRBJ1-2; D call uncertain. V was shortened by 0 bases and J by 4 bases, with 9 bases between the two germline ends. The CDR3 is 14 residues long. Germline CDR1 is LGHNA and CDR2 is YSLEER.

This sequence joins TRBV10-3 and TRBJ2-2, with 9 bases matching TRBD1. Germline V CDR1 and CDR2: ENHRY, SYGVKD. V gave up 6 bases and J gave up 1 base; unmatched junction bases: 3. The CDR3 extends over 15 amino acids. The CDR3 sequence: CAIRGDRENTGELFF. The CDR3, as DNA: TGTGCCATCAGGGGGGACAGGGAGAACACCGGGGAGCTGTTTTTT.

This clone was recorded once. V usage is TRBV20-1 and J usage is TRBJ1-2; the D gene is possibly TRBD1 (6 bases). Germline V gene data show CDR1 as DFQATT and CDR2 as SNEGSKA (reference sequence). Between the trimmed V and J ends, which lost 0 bases and 10 bases, there was a span of 9 bases. The CDR3 has 11 amino acids. For the CDR3, the DNA is TGCAGTGCTAGAGACAGGGGCTACTACACCTTC. Amino acids: CSARDRGYYTF.

The V gene is TRBV11-1, the J gene TRBJ2-7; TRBD1 agrees at 7 bases. The CDR3 totals 15 residues. Germline V gives CDR1 SGHAT, CDR2 FQDESV (reference sequence). The junction had 8 bases not matched to a gene; V was cut back by 4 bases and J by 2 bases. The CDR3 protein is CASSSTGTATYEQYF. CDR3 DNA sequence: TGTGCCAGCAGCTCAACCGGGACAGCCACCTACGAGCAGTACTTC.

V usage is TRBV29-1 and J usage is TRBJ1-1; TRBD1 is a possible D gene (5 bases). Trimming took off 5 bases at V and 3 bases at J, with 10 bases between the two ends. The CDR3 is 12 residues long. Germline CDR1 SQVTM, CDR2 ANQGSEA. The CDR3 protein is CSVSPGDTEAFF. The CDR3 DNA reads TGCAGCGTTAGTCCGGGGGACACTGAAGCTTTCTTT.

V is TRBV7-2 and J is TRBJ2-7; D gene unclear. V lost 5 bases and J lost 4, with 6 bases in between. There are 11 residues in the CDR3. Germline CDR1 SGHTA, CDR2 FQGNSA. In DNA form, the CDR3 reads TGTGCCAGCAGCCAGAGGTACGAGCAGTACTTC. The encoded protein is CASSQRYEQYF.

This sequence joins TRBV14 and TRBJ1-2; 7 nucleotides match TRBD1. Losses at the gene ends were 4 bases for V and 7 bases for J; bases not matched to a gene: 15. Germline V CDR1 and CDR2: SGHDN, FVKESK. This CDR3 is built from 16 residues. For the CDR3, the DNA is TGTGCCAGCAGCCTCCGGACAGGAGGGGACGTGGCTGGCTACACCTTC. It translates to CASSLRTGGDVAGYTF.

The J gene is TRBJ2-7, the V gene TRBV18; D call uncertain. The CDR3 has 13 amino acids. V lost 6 bases to trimming and J lost 1 base, with 10 bases between them. Germline V gene lookup returns CDR1 KGHSH and CDR2 LQKENI. The CDR3 DNA reads as TGTGCCAGCTCCCGCTCAGTATCCTACGAGCAGTACTTC. Residues: CASSRSVSYEQYF. The entire variable domain, with the rest obtained from reference TRBV18 and TRBJ2-7, is as follows: NAGVMQNPRHLVRRRGQEARLRCSPMKGHSHVYWYRQLPEEGLKFMVYLQKENIIDESGMPKERFSAEFPKEGPSILRIQQVVRGDSAAYFCASSRSVSYEQYFGPGTRLTVT.

The chain links TRBV28 to TRBJ1-2; D is ambiguous. Germline values: CDR1 MDHEN, CDR2 SYDVKM. The CDR3 is 17 residues long. Trimming shortened V by 2 bases and J by 2 bases, and 18 bases separated the two germline ends. In DNA, the CDR3 is TGTGCCAGCAGTTTACCCCTAGCGGGAAAACGAAACTATGGCTACACCTTC. This codes for CASSLPLAGKRNYGYTF.

The chain recombines TRBV25-1 with TRBJ2-7; 11 bases match TRBD1. Germline trimming cut 2 bases from V and 3 bases from J; bases unmatched to any gene: 12. CDR1 is MGHDK and CDR2 is SYGVNS in the germline V gene. The CDR3 covers 18 residues. CDR3 bases: TGTGCCAGCAGTGAAGGGCGGACAGGGGGCGCATATATCTACGAGCAGTACTTC. Its protein product is CASSEGRTGGAYIYEQYF.

The J gene is TRBJ2-2, the V gene TRBV25-1; no firm D call. There are 13 residues in the CDR3. The V gene lost 0 bases and the J gene lost 5 bases, with 4 bases spanning the gap. Germline CDR1 reads MGHDK; CDR2 reads SYGVNS. The DNA for the CDR3 is TGTGCCAGCAGTGAATATCAAACCGGGGAGCTGTTTTTT. Encoded protein: CASSEYQTGELFF.

The chain links TRBV7-2 to TRBJ1-4; 8 positions match TRBD1. This CDR3 has 14 amino acids. V lost 6 bases and J lost 8; bases outside the gene matches: 8. Germline lookup yields CDR1 SGHTA and CDR2 FQGNSA. This chain's CDR3 is CASSEDRVREKLFF. CDR3 bases: TGTGCCAGCAGTGAGGACAGGGTGAGGGAAAAACTGTTTTTT.

There are a few counts of this clone. The chain joins TRBV19 to TRBJ2-3; maybe TRBD1 (6 bases). Germline CDR1 is LNHDA and CDR2 is SQIVND (reference sequence). This CDR3 is built from 13 residues. V was trimmed by 5 bases and J by 5 bases, leaving 11 bases between them. The CDR3 region has the DNA TGTGCCAGTAGTCGCTCCAGGGGAGATACGCAGTATTTT. This translates into CASSRSRGDTQYF.

The genes are TRBV2 and TRBJ1-2, with D maybe TRBD1 (5 bases). V lost 5 bases to trimming and J lost 4 bases, with 8 bases between them. The CDR3 is 12 amino acids. CDR1 and CDR2 (germline): SNHLY, FYNNEI. Here the CDR3 DNA reads TGTGCCAGCAGTCGGGGGACCTATGGCTACACCTTC. Translating gives CASSRGTYGYTF.

The chain carries TRBV7-2 and TRBJ2-7, with 8 bases fitting TRBD1. The CDR3 extends over 14 amino acids. Germline trimming cut 4 bases from V and 3 bases from J; bases unmatched to any gene: 5. Per germline, CDR1 SGHTA and CDR2 FQGNSA. Here the CDR3 reads CASSSRTGGYEQYF. CDR3 nucleotides: TGTGCCAGCAGCTCCCGTACAGGGGGCTACGAGCAGTACTTC.

The chain couples TRBV5-1 to TRBJ2-1, with 9 bases fitting TRBD1. The germline gives CDR1 SGHRS, CDR2 YFSETQ. V shed 3 bases, J shed 6 bases, and the junction held 7 bases outside the gene matches. The CDR3 has 15 amino acids. The CDR3 sequence: CASSWWDRVRNEQFF. The DNA of the CDR3 is TGCGCCAGCAGCTGGTGGGACAGGGTCCGCAATGAGCAGTTCTTC.

The rearrangement links TRBV27 to TRBJ2-7; D is perhaps TRBD1 (5 bases). Trimming removed 8 bases from V and 4 bases from J, with 24 bases in between. The CDR3 covers 16 residues. Germline V gene sequence: CDR1 MNHEY, CDR2 SMNVEV (reference sequence). The CDR3 sequence is CASGVLLAGPEYEQYF. The CDR3 DNA is TGTGCCAGCGGCGTTTTGTTAGCAGGGCCAGAATACGAGCAGTACTTC.